The 7 T cell receptor beta chains listed next were all sequenced from one sample in a study of cytomegalovirus exposure and HLA in healthy donors. The PCR used 60 Vbeta and 13 Jbeta primers. Profiled with immunoSEQ multiplex PCR; TCRdb holds only in-frame clones, not every one. In total, the table holds more than 55,000 clones. Sequenced: PBMCs. The source of these receptors is a woman between 40 and 50 years old in good health and CMV-seropositive.

The chain combines TRBV27 with TRBJ2-1; 9 bases agree with TRBD1. The V gene end was trimmed by 4 bases and the J gene end by 1 base; junction bases not matched to a gene: 8. The CDR3 length is 17 residues. Germline-derived CDR1 and CDR2 are MNHEY and SMNVEV (reference sequence). In nucleotides, the CDR3 is TGTGCCAGCAGTTCCCCCCTCGGACAGGGGTCCTACAATGAGCAGTTCTTC. Translated: CASSSPLGQGSYNEQFF.

This chain uses TRBV6-1 with TRBJ2-2; 8 nucleotides align to TRBD1. Germline V gene lookup returns CDR1 MNHNS and CDR2 SASEGT. Trimming at V came to 6 bases and at J to 3 bases, leaving 6 bases not matched to a gene. The length of the CDR3 is 15 residues. The CDR3 coding sequence is TGTGCCAGCAGCGGTCTGACAGGGGACACCGGGGAGCTGTTTTTT. Protein sequence: CASSGLTGDTGELFF.

J is TRBJ2-7 and V is TRBV9, with 9 bases lining up with TRBD2. This CDR3 is built from 17 residues. V lost 3 bases to trimming and J lost 2 bases; unmatched junction nucleotides: 12. Germline V gene lookup returns CDR1 SGDLS and CDR2 YYNGEE. The CDR3 DNA sequence: TGTGCCAGCAGCGCCCGAGGCGGACTAGCGAGAACCTACGAGCAGTACTTC. It encodes CASSARGGLARTYEQYF.

The chain recombines TRBV5-6 with TRBJ2-5, with TRBD2 matching 9 bases. This CDR3 spans 16 amino acids. In germline, CDR1 is SGHDT, CDR2 YYEEEE. Germline trimming cut 0 bases from V and 2 bases from J; bases unmatched to any gene: 5. CDR3 protein: CASSLGPSGIQETQYF. CDR3 DNA sequence: TGTGCCAGCAGCTTGGGGCCTAGCGGGATTCAAGAGACCCAGTACTTC.

The genes are TRBV18 and TRBJ2-7; 8 bases are shared with TRBD2. V lost 5 bases, J lost 1 base, and 4 bases stayed unmatched. From germline, CDR1 is KGHSH and CDR2 LQKENI. The CDR3 contains 14 residues. The CDR3 DNA follows: TGTGCCAGCTCAGAAGCGGGGGCGTCCTACGAGCAGTACTTC. The encoded protein is CASSEAGASYEQYF.

The V gene is TRBV30, the J gene TRBJ1-1; the D gene is possibly TRBD1 (5 bases). CDR3 length equals 16 residues. V was trimmed by 5 bases and J by 4 bases, leaving 23 bases between them. From germline, CDR1 is GTSNPN and CDR2 SVGIG (reference sequence). CDR3 in DNA: TGTGCCTGGGGCGGGGCAGGGTCGAATTGGGGCACTGAAGCTTTCTTT. This codes for CAWGGAGSNWGTEAFF.

DNA of the CDR3: TGTGCCAGCAGTGATAGGGGGAGGGGAGGTGAGCAGTACTTC. Amino acids: CASSDRGRGGEQYF. The V and J genes are TRBV25-1 and TRBJ2-5; D is perhaps TRBD2 (7 bases). Germline V lookup: CDR1 MGHDK, CDR2 SYGVNS. V lost 3 bases, J lost 11 bases, and 19 bases lay in between. The CDR3 loop spans 14 amino acids. Full variable domain (remainder filled in from reference TRBV25-1 and TRBJ2-5): EADIYQTPRYLVIGTGKKITLECSQTMGHDKMYWYQQDPGMELHLIHYSYGVNSTEKGDLSSESTVSRIRTEHFPLTLESARPSHTSQYLCASSDRGRGGEQYFGPGTRLLVL.